The 25 T cell receptor beta chains below were found in one sample sequenced in a study of response to subunit inactivated influenza vaccine. TCRdb called the RT-PCR reads again in MiXCR, with one record for every CDR3 protein. The sample holds 530,000 or so distinct CDR3 sequences, 25% seen once. The source was CD4+ T cells sorted from PBMCs, collected less than 6 days after vaccination. The source is a man aged 50-60 years who received an inactivated influenza vaccine.

The gene calls are TRBV29-1 and TRBJ2-1; D assignment may be TRBD1 or TRBD2 (5 bases each). This CDR3 is 13 amino acids long. Germline V CDR1 and CDR2: SQVTM, ANQGSEA. CDR3 residues: CSLRDAESREQFF. The CDR3, as DNA: TGCAGTCTCCGGGACGCGGAATCTAGGGAGCAGTTCTTC.

A few counts support this clonotype. This rearrangement joins TRBV6-2 or TRBV6-3 to TRBJ2-3; D perhaps matches TRBD2 (5 bases). This CDR3 comprises 13 residues. Per germline, CDR1 MNHEY and CDR2 SVGEGT. The V end lost 6 bases, the J end lost 7 bases, and 14 bases lay between the germline ends. This chain's CDR3 is CASSPQRAYTQYF. For the CDR3, the DNA is TGTGCCAGCAGCCCCCAGAGGGCTTATACGCAGTATTTT.

The chain has TRBV4-2 and TRBJ2-3; no clear D gene. The CDR3 consists of 14 residues. The ends were cut back, 1 base at V and 1 base at J, with 6 bases in the middle. Germline CDR1 reads LGHNA; CDR2 reads YNFKEQ. The CDR3 here is CASSQGEGTDTQYF. In DNA form, the CDR3 reads TGTGCCAGCAGCCAAGGAGAGGGCACAGATACGCAGTATTTT.

In DNA, the CDR3 is TGTGCCAGCAGTTCCCCGGGCCCGGGCGGGTACGAGCAGTACTTC. Encoded protein: CASSSPGPGGYEQYF. The chain carries TRBV6-5 and TRBJ2-7; possibly TRBD2 for D (5 bases). This CDR3 spans 15 amino acids. Deletions cut 4 bases from V and 4 bases from J, with 17 bases between. Germline-derived CDR1 and CDR2 are MNHEY and SVGAGI.

The chain carries TRBV4-2 and TRBJ2-1; D gene uncertain. Germline CDR1 LGHNA, CDR2 YNFKEQ. V lost 0 bases to trimming and J lost 6 bases, with 12 bases between them. This CDR3 is built from 15 residues. The CDR3 coding sequence is TGTGCCAGCAGCCAAGAGATAAGGGCCCTCAATGAGCAGTTCTTC. Translation: CASSQEIRALNEQFF.

The gene calls are TRBV11-1 and TRBJ2-5; perhaps TRBD1 as D (5 bases). The V and J ends lost 3 bases and 4 bases respectively, with 12 bases between them. Germline-derived CDR1 and CDR2 are SGHAT and FQDESV (reference sequence). CDR3 length equals 14 residues. The CDR3 spells CASSFGPRGETQYF. The CDR3 bases are TGTGCCAGCAGCTTTGGGCCAAGGGGAGAGACCCAGTACTTC.

This clonotype has a handful of counts. The rearrangement uses TRBV12-3 or TRBV12-4 and TRBJ1-3; D gene ambiguous. The CDR3 covers 14 residues. V lost 6 bases, J lost 1 base, and 10 bases lay in between. CDR3 in amino acids: CASREQFSGNTIYF. The CDR3 nucleotides read TGTGCCAGCAGGGAGCAATTTTCTGGAAACACCATATATTTT.

The V call is TRBV7-9, the J call TRBJ2-1; D remains ambiguous. This CDR3 comprises 15 residues. Per germline, CDR1 SEHNR and CDR2 FQNEAQ (reference sequence). V shed 5 bases and J shed 10 bases, with 21 bases lying between them. The CDR3 DNA is TGTGCCAGCAGCCGACATCTTACTGGCGAGGTCGAGCAGTTCTTC. Protein sequence: CASSRHLTGEVEQFF.

V and J are TRBV4-3 and TRBJ1-1; no reliable D call. With 2 bases removed from V and 4 bases from J, the gap between germline ends came to 17 bases. This CDR3 contains 16 residues. The germline V gene encodes CDR1 LGHNA and CDR2 YSLEER. The CDR3 loop is CASSQKAGEYPTEAFF. The CDR3, as DNA: TGCGCCAGCAGCCAAAAGGCAGGAGAATACCCCACTGAAGCTTTCTTT.

This clonotype was seen at least ten times. V is TRBV6-5 and J is TRBJ2-5; tentative D call: TRBD2 (6 bases). Trimming left V 5 bases short and J 5 bases short, with 9 bases between. The germline gives CDR1 MNHEY, CDR2 SVGAGI. The CDR3 loop spans 12 amino acids. For the CDR3, the DNA is TGTGCCAGCAGTACGACTAGGGAGACCCAGTACTTC. Encoded protein: CASSTTRETQYF.

The chain carries TRBV20-1 and TRBJ2-6; 8 bases align to TRBD2. J was trimmed by 2 bases and V by 1 base; bases with no gene match: 10. Germline values: CDR1 DFQATT, CDR2 SNEGSKA (reference sequence). The CDR3 sequence is 18 residues long. The CDR3, as DNA: TGCAGTGCTAGAGGATCGGACGGGAGGGCCGCTGGGGCCAACGTCCTGACTTTC. Residues: CSARGSDGRAAGANVLTF.

This clonotype was observed a few times. The chain is built from TRBV28 and TRBJ2-1; tentative D call: TRBD2 (5 bases). Trimming took off 5 bases at V and 3 bases at J, with 17 bases between the two ends. The CDR3 consists of 16 residues. Germline V gene lookup returns CDR1 MDHEN and CDR2 SYDVKM. The CDR3 DNA follows: TGTGCCAGCAGTCCGCATCAAGCGGTGGGCTACAATGAGCAGTTCTTC. Translating gives CASSPHQAVGYNEQFF.

The rearrangement links TRBV18 to TRBJ2-5; tentative D call: TRBD1 (6 bases). Per the germline V gene, CDR1 is KGHSH and CDR2 is LQKENI. The CDR3 covers 16 residues. V lost 3 bases and J lost 9, with 23 bases in between. In DNA, the CDR3 is TGTGCCAGCTCACCCATCATCACAGGGCATCGAGTGGCCCAGTACTTC. It translates to CASSPIITGHRVAQYF. The full variable domain, its missing parts supplied by reference TRBV18 and TRBJ2-5, is NAGVMQNPRHLVRRRGQEARLRCSPMKGHSHVYWYRQLPEEGLKFMVYLQKENIIDESGMPKERFSAEFPKEGPSILRIQQVVRGDSAAYFCASSPIITGHRVAQYFGPGTRLLVL.

This chain connects TRBV9 to TRBJ2-5; 12 positions agree with TRBD2. Germline V gene lookup returns CDR1 SGDLS and CDR2 YYNGEE. J gave up 2 bases and V 0 bases, and 8 bases lay outside the gene matches. This CDR3 spans 18 amino acids. CDR3 DNA sequence: TGTGCCAGCAGCGTAGGGCTAGCGGGGGGGCAATTACAAGAGACCCAGTACTTC. Protein product: CASSVGLAGGQLQETQYF.

This clonotype has at least ten counts. V and J are TRBV24-1 and TRBJ2-5, with D unclear. V lost 4 bases and J lost 3, with 8 bases in between. Germline V gives CDR1 KGHDR, CDR2 SFDVKD. The CDR3 loop spans 13 amino acids. The CDR3 spells CATSDPLKETQYF. In nucleotides, the CDR3 is TGTGCCACCAGTGACCCCCTTAAAGAGACCCAGTACTTC.

V is TRBV27 and J is TRBJ2-1; 9 bases fit TRBD2. This CDR3 comprises 14 residues. Per germline, CDR1 MNHEY and CDR2 SMNVEV (reference sequence). V lost 6 bases, J lost 6 bases, and 6 bases stayed unmatched. CDR3 residues: CASRDSGRVNEQFF. CDR3 DNA sequence: TGTGCCAGCAGAGATAGCGGGAGAGTCAATGAGCAGTTCTTC.

The rearrangement links TRBV5-6 to TRBJ2-3; 13 nucleotides align to TRBD2. V lost 4 bases and J lost 3; bases outside the gene matches: 5. Germline CDR1 and CDR2: SGHDT and YYEEEE. The CDR3 covers 16 residues. CDR3 protein: CASSLGLAGITDTQYF. For the CDR3, the DNA is TGTGCCAGCAGCCTGGGACTAGCGGGGATTACAGATACGCAGTATTTT.

The V gene is TRBV5-5, the J gene TRBJ2-3; D perhaps matches TRBD2 (7 bases). CDR3 length equals 14 residues. V shed 5 bases and J shed 2 bases, with 12 bases lying between them. Germline values: CDR1 SGHKS, CDR2 YYEKEE (reference sequence). Written as DNA, the CDR3 is TGTGCCAGCAGTACGCGGGGGCCCACAGATACGCAGTATTTT. As protein: CASSTRGPTDTQYF.

This clonotype turned up a few times. This chain connects TRBV7-2 to TRBJ2-5, with D hard to call. This CDR3 is 15 amino acids long. V was shortened by 0 bases and J by 7 bases, with 15 bases between the two germline ends. The V gene's germline CDR1 is SGHTA and CDR2 FQGNSA. CDR3 region: CASSLAGPSPGTQYF. Written as DNA, the CDR3 is TGTGCCAGCAGCTTAGCAGGTCCCTCGCCGGGGACCCAGTACTTC. The variable domain in full, completed from reference TRBV7-2 and TRBJ2-5, reads GAGVSQSPSNKVTEKGKDVELRCDPISGHTALYWYRQSLGQGLEFLIYFQGNSAPDKSGLPSDRFSAERTGGSVSTLTIQRTQQEDSAVYLCASSLAGPSPGTQYFGPGTRLLVL.

This clonotype has more than one count but fewer than ten. The chain couples TRBV9 to TRBJ2-2; D possibly corresponds to TRBD1 (5 bases). Germline loops: CDR1 SGDLS, CDR2 YYNGEE. This CDR3 has 18 residues. Trimming cost V 0 bases and J 1 base, with 16 bases left between them. CDR3 nucleotides: TGTGCCAGCAGCGTAGGGATCGGCGGAAGGGGGAACACCGGGGAGCTGTTTTTT. Translated, it gives CASSVGIGGRGNTGELFF.

This clonotype has ten or more counts. The chain couples TRBV12-3 or TRBV12-4 to TRBJ1-2; no clear D. V shed 9 bases and J shed 2 bases, with 16 bases lying between them. The CDR3 has 14 residues. The CDR3 coding sequence is TGTGCCAGTGCCCCCGGGCCTAAAAACTATGGCTACACCTTC. Its translation is CASAPGPKNYGYTF.

This clonotype turned up a few times. The rearrangement uses TRBV7-2 and TRBJ2-7; maybe TRBD2 (5 bases). There are 13 residues in the CDR3. CDR1 is SGHTA and CDR2 is FQGNSA in the germline V gene. The germline V and J ends were trimmed by 2 bases and 8 bases, with 13 bases remaining between them. This chain's CDR3 is CASSLNRDWKQYF. CDR3 coding DNA: TGTGCCAGCAGCTTAAATCGGGATTGGAAGCAGTACTTC.

The J gene is TRBJ1-4, the V gene TRBV29-1, with D unresolved. V was trimmed by 0 bases and J by 6 bases, leaving 14 bases between them. Germline CDR1 SQVTM, CDR2 ANQGSEA. This CDR3 is built from 15 residues. CDR3 in DNA: TGCAGCGTTGAAGAAAGAACCCCCTCGGATGAAAAACTGTTTTTT. It translates to CSVEERTPSDEKLFF.

The chain employs TRBV18 and TRBJ2-1; D tentatively fits TRBD1 or TRBD2 (5 bases each). Germline V gives CDR1 KGHSH, CDR2 LQKENI. V was pared by 1 base and J by 0 bases, with 7 bases between. The CDR3 totals 15 residues. Here the CDR3 DNA reads TGTGCCAGCTCACCACGGGGGAACTCCTACAATGAGCAGTTCTTC. Translating gives CASSPRGNSYNEQFF. Filled out from reference TRBV18 and TRBJ2-1, the complete variable domain reads NAGVMQNPRHLVRRRGQEARLRCSPMKGHSHVYWYRQLPEEGLKFMVYLQKENIIDESGMPKERFSAEFPKEGPSILRIQQVVRGDSAAYFCASSPRGNSYNEQFFGPGTRLTVL.

This clonotype was recorded at least ten times. The chain uses TRBV29-1 and TRBJ2-2; no reliable D call. CDR1 and CDR2 from the germline V gene are SQVTM and ANQGSEA. Trimming took 0 bases from V and 6 from J, leaving 5 bases between them. This CDR3 region has 12 residues. The CDR3 sequence is CSVEEDPGELFF. The CDR3 DNA reads TGCAGCGTTGAAGAGGATCCCGGGGAGCTGTTTTTT.